This T cell receptor (beta chain) originates from a study of blood T cell repertoires in COVID-19. Study details: PBMCs, B-cell-depleted T cells, or T cells provided the cDNA or gDNA that made up the material.

The V end was cut by 5 bases, the J end by 4 bases, with 9 bases between. The CDR3 extends over 12 amino acids. Per germline, CDR1 SGHTA and CDR2 FQGNSA. The authors' processing: Researchers report that nucleated cell counts were estimated from reference gene primer amplification. Assay used: immunoSEQ multiplex PCR; TCRdb lists only in-frame clones, some missing. V, J and clone size were drawn from that table, and D and trimming were deduced from the DNA. Of around 130,000 clones listed, around 77% are singletons. This chain links TRBV7-2 with TRBJ2-7; D is perhaps TRBD1 or TRBD2 (5 bases each). The sample consisted of peripheral blood. This clonotype was sampled from a human donor in a cohort sampled during active COVID-19. CDR3: CASSVEGYEQYF. The CDR3 DNA reads as TGTGCCAGCAGCGTAGAGGGGTACGAGCAGTACTTC.